The 12 T cell receptor beta chains presented below share a single source sample, sequenced in a study of glioma-infiltrating T cells after dendritic cell vaccination (dated by TCRdb to between 2015 and 2016). Library preparation used the immunoSEQ multiplex PCR assay. TCRdb's version of the immuneACCESS table is confined to in-frame rearrangements and falls short of the full clone set. An unresolved V gene accounts for under half of the shortfall where checked; the remainder is of unknown origin. This sample comprises roughly 98,000 clones, around 86% of them detected only once. Of the sample, 15% to 19% falls within the top ten clones. This material consisted of blood, taken before dendritic cell vaccination. Receptors originate from a human donor with glioblastoma.

This chain connects TRBV5-1 to TRBJ2-5; 7 bases agree with TRBD1. Unmatched junction bases numbered 6, after V lost 4 bases and J lost 0 bases. CDR3 length: 15 residues. Germline CDR1 is SGHRS and CDR2 is YFSETQ. Here the CDR3 DNA reads TGCGCCAGCAGCCGGGACAGTCTGTACCAAGAGACCCAGTACTTC. As protein: CASSRDSLYQETQYF. The full variable domain, with the rest looked up from reference TRBV5-1 and TRBJ2-5, is KAGVTQTPRYLIKTRGQQVTLSCSPISGHRSVSWYQQTPGQGLQFLFEYFSETQRNKGNFPGRFSGRQFSNSRSEMNVSTLELGDSALYLCASSRDSLYQETQYFGPGTRLLVL.

The rearrangement uses TRBV14 and TRBJ2-1, with D unresolved. Per the germline V gene, CDR1 is SGHDN and CDR2 is FVKESK. The CDR3 has 14 residues. V was trimmed by 1 base and J by 3 bases, leaving 7 bases between them. CDR3 bases: TGTGCCAGCAGCCAAGCGGGTGGCTACAATGAGCAGTTCTTC. Protein: CASSQAGGYNEQFF.

Notes on this clone: Relative to the germline gene, one junction end is altered; a read error may explain this. This sequence joins TRBV11-2 and TRBJ2-7; TRBD2 agrees at 8 bases. The germline CDR1 and CDR2 sequences are SGHAT and FQNNGV. The CDR3 has 15 residues. The CDR3 DNA reads as TGTGCCAGCAGCGATCAATTGGGACTAGTGTACGAACAGTACTTC. Protein sequence: CASSDQLGLVYEQYF.

In DNA, the CDR3 is TGTGCCAGCAGCGTAGGGGCGGGAGGGGGCTACGAGCAGTACTTC. Protein: CASSVGAGGGYEQYF. The genes are TRBV9 and TRBJ2-7, with 9 positions matching TRBD2. V lost 0 bases to trimming and J lost 3 bases; unmatched junction nucleotides: 4. CDR1 is SGDLS, CDR2 YYNGEE, per germline. The CDR3 has 15 amino acids.

The chain is built from TRBV7-3 and TRBJ2-1, with 13 bases identical to TRBD2. The CDR3 extends over 14 amino acids. V shed 4 bases and J 10 bases; nucleotides not matched to a gene: 4. Germline V gives CDR1 SGHTA, CDR2 FQGTGA. The CDR3 region has the DNA TGTGCCAGCAGCTCGGGACTAGCGGGACGCGAGCAGTTCTTC. Translating it yields CASSSGLAGREQFF.

The chain recombines TRBV29-1 with TRBJ2-5; 7 bases align to TRBD2. V was pared by 7 bases and J by 1 base, with 21 bases of the junction left unmatched. The CDR3 is 18 residues long. CDR1 is SQVTM, CDR2 ANQGSEA, per germline. The CDR3 loop is CSGAYPFLAEVAQETQYF. For the CDR3, the DNA is TGCAGCGGCGCCTACCCCTTTCTAGCGGAAGTGGCCCAAGAGACCCAGTACTTC.

This chain joins TRBV7-2 and TRBJ2-1; no definite D call. This CDR3 is 17 amino acids long. CDR1 is SGHTA and CDR2 is FQGNSA in the germline V gene. Between the trimmed V and J ends, which lost 1 base and 0 bases, there was a span of 13 bases. CDR3 in DNA: TGTGCCAGCAGCTTAGAGAGAGCTCTCCCCTCCTACAATGAGCAGTTCTTC. It encodes CASSLERALPSYNEQFF.

This rearrangement joins TRBV19 to TRBJ2-1; 9 bases are a match to TRBD2. The CDR3 covers 15 residues. J was trimmed by 7 bases and V by 5 bases; bases with no gene match: 9. The germline CDR1 and CDR2 sequences are LNHDA and SQIVND (reference sequence). The CDR3 spells CASSSTGLAQNEQFF. The CDR3 region has the DNA TGTGCCAGTAGTTCAACCGGACTAGCGCAGAATGAGCAGTTCTTC.

Remarks on this clone: Other DNA sequences in this specimen translate into the identical CDR3. The V call is TRBV6-5, the J call TRBJ1-1; D might be TRBD1 (5 bases). The CDR3 length is 14 residues. CDR1 MNHEY and CDR2 SVGAGI come from the germline V gene. Trimming pared 2 bases from V and 4 bases from J, leaving 11 bases between. The CDR3 here is CASSYSREGTEAFF. Written as DNA, the CDR3 is TGTGCCAGCAGTTACAGCAGGGAAGGCACTGAAGCTTTCTTT.

This sequence joins TRBV6-1 and TRBJ1-1, with TRBD1 as a possible D gene (5 bases). The CDR3 sequence is 15 residues long. The V end lost 3 bases, the J end lost 4 bases, and 15 bases lay between the germline ends. The V gene's germline CDR1 is MNHNS and CDR2 SASEGT. In DNA form, the CDR3 reads TGTGCCAGCAGTGAGAGCGCAGGGTCGGTCACTGAAGCTTTCTTT. Translation: CASSESAGSVTEAFF.

This sequence joins TRBV6-4 and TRBJ2-2; D not certain. CDR1 and CDR2 from the germline V gene are MRHNA and SNTAGT. Trimming left V 1 base short and J 6 bases short, with 9 bases between. The CDR3 length is 14 residues. Here the CDR3 reads CASSDFPFPGELFF. CDR3 bases: TGTGCCAGCAGTGACTTCCCGTTTCCCGGGGAGCTGTTTTTT.

The J gene is TRBJ1-1, the V gene TRBV6-5; perhaps TRBD1 as D (6 bases). Per germline, CDR1 MNHEY and CDR2 SVGAGI. The CDR3 length is 14 residues. Trimming stripped 3 bases from V and 8 bases from J, with 16 bases between. For the CDR3, the DNA is TGTGCCAGCAGTTATTACAGGGACAAGGGAGAAGCTTTCTTT. It specifies CASSYYRDKGEAFF.